This T cell receptor (beta chain) was captured in a study of blood T cell repertoires in COVID-19. There are 15 residues in the CDR3. Losses at the gene ends were 0 bases for V and 10 bases for J; bases not matched to a gene: 9. Germline V CDR1 and CDR2: GTSNPN, SVGIG (reference sequence). Produced via immunoSEQ multiplex PCR; TCRdb's table is partial and in-frame only. The table lists approximately 340,000 clones, 80% to 90% of them singletons. This clonotype was sampled from a man aged 25-40 years with COVID-19, enrolled during active disease. The rearrangement uses TRBV30 and TRBJ1-4; 9 bases are a match to TRBD1. The source material was peripheral blood. The CDR3 loop reads CAWSVGDRALGKLFF. CDR3 nucleotide sequence: TGTGCCTGGAGTGTAGGGGACAGGGCACTGGGAAAACTGTTTTTT.